Included here is one TCR beta chain sequence, with context. These data are taken from a study of blood T cell repertoires in COVID-19. Authors' analysis steps: Estimation of nucleated cell counts relied on the amplification of reference gene primers. Assay: immunoSEQ multiplex PCR; the TCRdb copy retains only in-frame clones and omits some. The V and J calls and clone size were taken over from that table, and D and trimming were inferred from the DNA. The sample consists of about 78,000 clones, around nine tenths of them appearing once. CDR3 length: 15 amino acids. V was clipped by 11 bases and J by 5 bases; unmatched bases: 17. The germline CDR1 and CDR2 sequences are LNHDA and SQIVND (reference sequence).

The sequence was obtained from a middle-aged man with active or convalescent COVID-19. The chain recombines TRBV19 with TRBJ1-2; 7 positions match TRBD1. The sequenced material came from peripheral blood. The DNA of the CDR3 is TGTGCCTCCCAGCCCGGGACAGCGAAAGGATATGGCTACACCTTC. Protein product: CASQPGTAKGYGYTF.